This T cell receptor (beta chain) was retrieved from a study of T-cell reconstitution after alpha-beta-depleted transplantation in children. Study conclusions and caveats: Several hundred expanded graft clones reportedly supplied alpha-beta T cells about two months after transplant. One year post-transplant, T-cell counts and diversity were largely derived from T cells produced anew. Surviving recipient T cells and thymic progenitors underlay high day-60 TCRbeta diversity in some patients.

Unique molecular identifiers were incorporated during preparation of the TCRbeta library. MiXCR, run by TCRdb on the PCR reads, gives a single entry per CDR3 protein. The table includes some 300,000 distinct CDR3 sequences, roughly 7.8% detected once. Germline loops: CDR1 SGHRS, CDR2 YFSETQ. The CDR3 sequence is 22 residues long. V was cut by 4 bases and J by 1 base, with 32 bases left in between. This clonotype turned up a few times. Antigen specificity is unknown. This sample comprised peripheral blood, obtained 360 days after TCRalphabeta/CD19-depleted stem cell transplant. The sequence derives from a female patient between 2 and 15 years old who had a stem cell transplant for Fanconi anemia, so the T cells may come from the graft donor. The chain links TRBV5-1 to TRBJ1-4, with D possibly matching TRBD1 (6 bases). CDR3 sequence reads: CASSPYPRDQDSTWRTNEKLFF. The CDR3 DNA reads TGCGCCAGCAGCCCCTACCCCAGGGACCAGGACAGTACCTGGAGAACTAATGAAAAACTGTTTTTT. The whole variable domain, remainder taken from reference TRBV5-1 and TRBJ1-4, is KAGVTQTPRYLIKTRGQQVTLSCSPISGHRSVSWYQQTPGQGLQFLFEYFSETQRNKGNFPGRFSGRQFSNSRSEMNVSTLELGDSALYLCASSPYPRDQDSTWRTNEKLFFGSGTQLSVL.